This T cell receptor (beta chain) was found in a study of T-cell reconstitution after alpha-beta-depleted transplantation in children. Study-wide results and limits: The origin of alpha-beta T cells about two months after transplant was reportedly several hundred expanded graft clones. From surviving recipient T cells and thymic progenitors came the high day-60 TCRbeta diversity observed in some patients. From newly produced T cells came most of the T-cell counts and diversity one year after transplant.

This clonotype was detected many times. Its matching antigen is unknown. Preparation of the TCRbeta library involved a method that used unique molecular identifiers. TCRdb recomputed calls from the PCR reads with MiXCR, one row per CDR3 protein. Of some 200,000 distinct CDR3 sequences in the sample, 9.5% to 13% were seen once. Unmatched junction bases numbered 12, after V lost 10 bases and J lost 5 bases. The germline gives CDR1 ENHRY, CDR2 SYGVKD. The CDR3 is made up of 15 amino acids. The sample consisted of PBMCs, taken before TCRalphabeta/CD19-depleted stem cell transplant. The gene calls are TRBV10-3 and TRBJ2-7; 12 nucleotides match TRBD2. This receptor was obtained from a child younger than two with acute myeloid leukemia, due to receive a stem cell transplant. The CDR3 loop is CATGLLAGGSDEQYF. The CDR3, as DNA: TGTGCCACTGGTCTTCTAGCGGGAGGGAGCGACGAGCAGTACTTC.